These 2 T cell receptor beta chains originate from one sample sequenced in a study of human T cells and chemical hapten exposure. Stated time point: patch test 3, about 24 weeks after DPC sensitization. The treatment is: therapeutic diphenylcyclopropenone sensitization with weekly scalp DPC. Using its own MiXCR run on the RACE reads, TCRdb lists one record per CDR3 protein. The data hold just under 65,000 distinct CDR3 sequences, with approximately 10% observed a single time. Sequenced material: whole blood, taken in connection with sensitization to the hapten diphenylcyclopropenone (DPC). These receptors all come from a woman under 40 with alopecia areata. Some clones in this sample may be carry-over from other donors' samples.

This clonotype was counted only a few times. The chain employs TRBV11-2 and TRBJ2-5; D uncertain. CDR1 is SGHAT, CDR2 FQNNGV, per germline. The CDR3 spans 12 residues. The V end lost 5 bases, the J end lost 5 bases, and 9 bases lay between the germline ends. DNA for the CDR3: TGTGCCAGCAGCCTCCGCGTGGAGACCCAGTACTTC. Its translation is CASSLRVETQYF.

The chain carries TRBV24-1 and TRBJ2-3; TRBD2 matches 8 bases. Germline CDR1 and CDR2: KGHDR and SFDVKD. This CDR3 spans 17 amino acids. With 1 base clipped from V and 2 bases from J, the junction kept 7 bases outside the gene matches. For the CDR3, the DNA is TGTGCCACCAGTGATTTCCCCACTAGCGGCCCCACAGATACGCAGTATTTT. This gives the protein CATSDFPTSGPTDTQYF.